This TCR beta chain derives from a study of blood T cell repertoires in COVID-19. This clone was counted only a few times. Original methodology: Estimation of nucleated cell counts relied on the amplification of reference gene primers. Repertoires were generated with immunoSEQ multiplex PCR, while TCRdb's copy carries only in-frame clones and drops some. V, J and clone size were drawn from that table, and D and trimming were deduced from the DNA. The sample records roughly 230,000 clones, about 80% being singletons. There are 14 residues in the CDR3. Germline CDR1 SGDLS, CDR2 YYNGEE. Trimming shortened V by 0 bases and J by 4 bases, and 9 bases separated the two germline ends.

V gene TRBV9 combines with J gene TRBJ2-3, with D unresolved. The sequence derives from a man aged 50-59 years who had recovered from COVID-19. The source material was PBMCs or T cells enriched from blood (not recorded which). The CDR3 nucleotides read TGTGCCAGCAGCGTAGATTTTAGTGCAGATACGCAGTATTTT. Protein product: CASSVDFSADTQYF.